The following is a T cell receptor beta chain sequence with its context. Antigen unknown. The CDR3 extends over 14 amino acids. Germline V gene lookup returns CDR1 MNHEY and CDR2 SVGEGT. The J segment lost 8 bases and the V segment lost 2 bases, leaving 5 bases of the junction unmatched. This entry belongs to a study of T cell responses to AZD1222 COVID-19 vaccine. Generated by immunoSEQ multiplex PCR, the TCRdb table keeps only in-frame clones and is missing some. The sample includes 42,000 or so clones, 80% to 90% of them seen just once. Study-level results: Clonal diversity was possibly underestimated, and the donors were mostly white British, with more females. Spike-specific TCR breadth and depth grew following two AZD1222 doses.

Sequencing used peripheral blood, obtained 28 days after the second dose of the MenACWY control vaccine. V usage is TRBV6-2 or TRBV6-3 and J usage is TRBJ1-4, with 7 bases lining up with TRBD1. This receptor was identified in an adult who received the MenACWY meningococcal vaccine as a control. The CDR3 protein is CASSYTGVEEKLFF. The CDR3 nucleotides read TGTGCCAGCAGTTACACAGGGGTTGAGGAAAAACTGTTTTTT.